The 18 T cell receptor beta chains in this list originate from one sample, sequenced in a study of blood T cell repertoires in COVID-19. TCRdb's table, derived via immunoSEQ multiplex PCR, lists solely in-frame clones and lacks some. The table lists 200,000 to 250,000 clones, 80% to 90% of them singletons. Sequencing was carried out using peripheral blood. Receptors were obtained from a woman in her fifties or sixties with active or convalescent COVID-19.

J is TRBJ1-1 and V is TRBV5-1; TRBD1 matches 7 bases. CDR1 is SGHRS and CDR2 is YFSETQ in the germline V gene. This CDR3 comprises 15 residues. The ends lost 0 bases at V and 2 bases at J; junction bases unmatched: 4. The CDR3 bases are TGCGCCAGCAGCTTGGTGGGGACAGTTAACACTGAAGCTTTCTTT. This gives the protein CASSLVGTVNTEAFF.

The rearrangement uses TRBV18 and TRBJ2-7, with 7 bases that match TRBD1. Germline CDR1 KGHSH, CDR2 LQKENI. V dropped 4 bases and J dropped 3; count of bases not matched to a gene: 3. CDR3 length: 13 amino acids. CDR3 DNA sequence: TGTGCCAGCTCACAGACAGGGAACTACGAGCAGTACGTC. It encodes CASSQTGNYEQYV.

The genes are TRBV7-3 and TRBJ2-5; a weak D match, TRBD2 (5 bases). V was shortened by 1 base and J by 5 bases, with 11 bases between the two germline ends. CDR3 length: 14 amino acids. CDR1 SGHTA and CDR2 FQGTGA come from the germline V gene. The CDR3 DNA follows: TGTGCCAGCAGCTTAAGGGCGGGCTCGGAGACCCAGTACTTC. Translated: CASSLRAGSETQYF. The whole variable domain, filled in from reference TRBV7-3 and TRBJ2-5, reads GAGVSQTPSNKVTEKGKYVELRCDPISGHTALYWYRQSLGQGPEFLIYFQGTGAADDSGLPNDRFFAVRPEGSVSTLKIQRTERGDSAVYLCASSLRAGSETQYFGPGTRLLVL.

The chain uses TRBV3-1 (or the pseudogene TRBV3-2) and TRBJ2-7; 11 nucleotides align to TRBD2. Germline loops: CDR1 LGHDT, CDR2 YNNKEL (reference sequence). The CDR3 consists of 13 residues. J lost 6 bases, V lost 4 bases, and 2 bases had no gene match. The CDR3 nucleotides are TGTGCCAGCAGCCGAGGACTAGCGGGCGAGCAGTACTTC. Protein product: CASSRGLAGEQYF.

CDR3 loop: CASSPLEGGSGNTIYF. The CDR3 region has the DNA TGTGCCAGCTCACCGTTAGAAGGGGGCTCTGGAAACACCATATATTTT. This chain uses TRBV18 with TRBJ1-3; the D gene is possibly TRBD1 (6 bases). The CDR3 contains 16 residues. Trimming left V 3 bases short and J 0 bases short, with 12 bases between. Germline CDR1 is KGHSH and CDR2 is LQKENI.

CDR3 sequence (DNA): TGCGCCAGCAGTGGTGGGAGTACTGGCTTCTACGAGCAGTACTTC. Its translation is CASSGGSTGFYEQYF. The chain has TRBV10-1 and TRBJ2-7; TRBD2 is a possible D gene (5 bases). V lost 4 bases and J lost 3, with 16 bases in between. Germline CDR1 and CDR2: WNHNN and SYGVQD (reference sequence). There are 15 residues in the CDR3.

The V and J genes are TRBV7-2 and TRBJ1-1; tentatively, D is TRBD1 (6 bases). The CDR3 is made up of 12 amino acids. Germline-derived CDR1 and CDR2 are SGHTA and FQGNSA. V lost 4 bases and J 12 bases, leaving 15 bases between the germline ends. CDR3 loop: CASSSDMGTTFF. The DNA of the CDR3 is TGTGCCAGCAGCTCGGACATGGGGACAACTTTCTTT.

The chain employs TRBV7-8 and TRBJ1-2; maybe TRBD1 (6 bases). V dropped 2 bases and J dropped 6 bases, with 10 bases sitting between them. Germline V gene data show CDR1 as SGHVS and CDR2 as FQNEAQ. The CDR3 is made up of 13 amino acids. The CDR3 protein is CASSLNRANGYTF. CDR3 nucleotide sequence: TGTGCCAGCAGCTTAAACAGGGCGAATGGCTACACCTTC.

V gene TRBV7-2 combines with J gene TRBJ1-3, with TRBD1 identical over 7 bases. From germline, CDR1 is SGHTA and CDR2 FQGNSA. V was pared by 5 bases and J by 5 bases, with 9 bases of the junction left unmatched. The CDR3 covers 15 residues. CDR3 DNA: TGTGCCAGCAGCCAGACCCGGGACAGCCGAAACACCATATATTTT. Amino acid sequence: CASSQTRDSRNTIYF.

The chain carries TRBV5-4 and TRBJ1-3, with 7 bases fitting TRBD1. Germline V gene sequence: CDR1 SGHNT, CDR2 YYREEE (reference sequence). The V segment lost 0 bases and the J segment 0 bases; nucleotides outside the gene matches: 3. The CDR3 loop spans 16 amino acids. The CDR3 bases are TGTGCCAGCAGCTTGGGGGGACAGCACTCTGGAAACACCATATATTTT. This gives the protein CASSLGGQHSGNTIYF. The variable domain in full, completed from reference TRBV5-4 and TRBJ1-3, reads ETGVTQSPTHLIKTRGQQVTLRCSSQSGHNTVSWYQQALGQGPQFIFQYYREEENGRGNFPPRFSGLQFPNYSSELNVNALELDDSALYLCASSLGGQHSGNTIYFGEGSWLTVV.

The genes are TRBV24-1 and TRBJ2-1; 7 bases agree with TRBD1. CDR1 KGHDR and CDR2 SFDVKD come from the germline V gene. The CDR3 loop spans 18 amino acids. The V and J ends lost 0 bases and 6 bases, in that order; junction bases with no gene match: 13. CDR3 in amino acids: CATSDLRDGDSSANEQFF. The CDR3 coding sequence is TGTGCCACCAGTGATTTGCGCGATGGGGACAGCTCGGCCAATGAGCAGTTCTTC.

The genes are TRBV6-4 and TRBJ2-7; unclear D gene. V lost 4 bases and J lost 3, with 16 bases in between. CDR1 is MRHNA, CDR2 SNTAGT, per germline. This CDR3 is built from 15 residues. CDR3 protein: CASSVVPKSYYEQYV. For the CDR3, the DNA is TGTGCCAGCAGTGTTGTCCCTAAATCCTACTACGAGCAGTACGTC.

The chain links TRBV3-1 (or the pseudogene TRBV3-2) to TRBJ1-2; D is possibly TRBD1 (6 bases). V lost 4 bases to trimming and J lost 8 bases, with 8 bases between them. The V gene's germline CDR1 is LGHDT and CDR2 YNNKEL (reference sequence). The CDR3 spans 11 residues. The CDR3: CASSLQGGYTF. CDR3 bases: TGTGCCAGCAGCCTCCAGGGGGGCTACACCTTC.

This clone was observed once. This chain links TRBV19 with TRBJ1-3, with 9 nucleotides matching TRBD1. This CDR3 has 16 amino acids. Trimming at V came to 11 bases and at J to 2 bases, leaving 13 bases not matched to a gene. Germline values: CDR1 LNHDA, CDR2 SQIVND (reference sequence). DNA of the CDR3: TGTGCCCCTGGGGGGGACAGGGTGCAAGCTGGAAACACCATATATTTT. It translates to CAPGGDRVQAGNTIYF.

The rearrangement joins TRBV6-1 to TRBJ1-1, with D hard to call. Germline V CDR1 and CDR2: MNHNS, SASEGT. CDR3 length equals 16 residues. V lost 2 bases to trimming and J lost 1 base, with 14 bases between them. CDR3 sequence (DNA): TGTGCCAGCAGTGAAAGGCTAGAACTCCAGAACACTGAAGCTTTCTTT. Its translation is CASSERLELQNTEAFF.

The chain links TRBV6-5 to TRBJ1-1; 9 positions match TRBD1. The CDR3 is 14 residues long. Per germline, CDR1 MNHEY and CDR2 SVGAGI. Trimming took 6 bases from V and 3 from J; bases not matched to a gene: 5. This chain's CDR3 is CASSAGTGYTEAFF. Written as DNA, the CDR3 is TGTGCCAGCAGCGCCGGGACAGGGTACACTGAAGCTTTCTTT.

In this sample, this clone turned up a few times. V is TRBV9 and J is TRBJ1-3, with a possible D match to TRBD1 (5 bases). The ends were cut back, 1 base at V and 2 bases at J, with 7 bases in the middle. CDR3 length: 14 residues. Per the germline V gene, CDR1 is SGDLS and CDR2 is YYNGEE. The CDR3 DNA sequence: TGTGCCAGCAGCGTATCAGGGACTGGAAACACCATATATTTT. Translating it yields CASSVSGTGNTIYF.

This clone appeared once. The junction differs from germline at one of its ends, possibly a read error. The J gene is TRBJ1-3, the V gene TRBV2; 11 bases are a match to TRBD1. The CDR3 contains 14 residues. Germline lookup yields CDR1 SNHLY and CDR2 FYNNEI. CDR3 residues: CAGRTGGKRNTIYF. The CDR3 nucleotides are TGTGCCGGCAGGACAGGGGGCAAAAGAAACACCATATATTTT.